This TCR beta chain was profiled in a study of low-dose radiotherapy and immunotherapy resistance in tumors. Across the study: Every two weeks patients got nivolumab 240 mg flat dose, plus ipilimumab 1 mg/kg every six weeks, intravenously. Every two weeks, the protocol called for intravenous cyclophosphamide at 200 mg/m2. It was given one day before each radiation and immunotherapy administration.

Time point given: before trial treatment. The V end was cut by 2 bases, the J end by 3 bases, with 11 bases between. This CDR3 contains 14 residues. CDR1 and CDR2 (germline): LNHDA, SQIVND (reference sequence). First-strand cDNA relied on TRAV- and TRBV-specific primers spanning alpha and beta chains. Amplification of TCRs used a constant-region primer and V-primer adapter for 20 PCR cycles. A single record per CDR3 protein comes from TCRdb applying MiXCR to the reads. This sample has more than 70,000 distinct CDR3 sequences, with around 30% found just once. This clonotype was detected ten times or more.

The chain carries TRBV19 and TRBJ2-7; a possible D gene is TRBD1 (5 bases). This clonotype was sampled from a female donor with ovarian cancer. Specimen: PBMCs, collected before treatment. CDR3 sequence (DNA): TGTGCCAGTAGTATACAGGCAGGGAACTACGAGCAGTACTTC. Translated: CASSIQAGNYEQYF.